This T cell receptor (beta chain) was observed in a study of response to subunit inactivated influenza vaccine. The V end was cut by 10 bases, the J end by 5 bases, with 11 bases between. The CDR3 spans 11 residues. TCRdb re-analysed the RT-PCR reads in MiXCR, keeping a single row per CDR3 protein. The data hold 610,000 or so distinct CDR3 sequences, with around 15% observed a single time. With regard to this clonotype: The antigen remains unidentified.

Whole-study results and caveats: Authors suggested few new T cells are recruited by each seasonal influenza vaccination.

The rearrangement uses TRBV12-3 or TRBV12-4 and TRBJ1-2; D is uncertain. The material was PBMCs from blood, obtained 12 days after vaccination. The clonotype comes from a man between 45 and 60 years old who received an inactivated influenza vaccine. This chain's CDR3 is CATAGSYGYTF. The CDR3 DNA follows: TGTGCCACCGCCGGGTCATATGGCTACACCTTC.